Listed below are T cell receptor beta chains from one sample, sequenced in a study of vaccination effects on CD4 cells after COVID-19. TCRdb keeps only in-frame clones here, not all; method: immunoSEQ multiplex PCR. The top ten hold 10% of the sample, which has approximately 29,000 clones, 73% seen once. Antigens of these TCRs are unknown. This specimen consisted of CD4+ T cells from PBMCs cultured with HCoV-NL63 spike peptides, obtained after COVID-19 vaccination. Source of these receptors: a human donor who received a COVID-19 vaccine. The CDR3 runs from the conserved cysteine through the conserved F or W. The order of the fields is D gene, J gene, V gene, clone size, CDR3 DNA, CDR3 protein. The D gene is left open where the match is weak. The size of a clone is reported for some rows only, either as once, few or many, or as a class for expanded clones.

d_call: NA
j_call: TRBJ1-2
v_call: TRBV30
clone_size: NA
cdr3_nt: TGTGCCTGGAGTGTATTATATAGTCGGAATGGCTACACCTTC
cdr3_aa: CAWSVLYSRNGYTF

d_call: TRBD1
j_call: TRBJ1-3
v_call: TRBV6-1
clone_size: NA
cdr3_nt: TGTGCCAGCAGTGAGGGGACAGGGCTCTCTGGAAACACCATATATTTT
cdr3_aa: CASSEGTGLSGNTIYF

d_call: NA
j_call: TRBJ1-2
v_call: TRBV19
clone_size: NA
cdr3_nt: TGTGCCAGTAGTTCCGGAGGGGGGAATGGCTACACCTTC
cdr3_aa: CASSSGGGNGYTF

d_call: NA
j_call: TRBJ1-6
v_call: TRBV6-5
clone_size: NA
cdr3_nt: TGTGCCAGCAGTTACAAGAGGGGCACCAATTTTTCACCCCTCCACTTT
cdr3_aa: CASSYKRGTNFSPLHF

d_call: TRBD2
j_call: TRBJ2-7
v_call: TRBV20-1
clone_size: NA
cdr3_nt: TGCAGTGCTAGTGGGGGACTAGCGGGAGTTTCCTACGAGCAGTACTTC
cdr3_aa: CSASGGLAGVSYEQYF

d_call: NA
j_call: TRBJ1-1
v_call: TRBV7-9
clone_size: NA
cdr3_nt: TGTGCCAGCAGCTTGAACACGGGGACTGAAGCTTTCTTT
cdr3_aa: CASSLNTGTEAFF

d_call: TRBD2
j_call: TRBJ2-1
v_call: TRBV18
clone_size: once
cdr3_nt: TGTGCCAGCTCACCAGGAGGGAGGGCCACGGGGGGACGACAGTTCTTC
cdr3_aa: CASSPGGRATGGRQFF

d_call: NA
j_call: TRBJ2-4
v_call: TRBV5-6
clone_size: NA
cdr3_nt: TGTGCCAGCAGCTTGGGGACACAAATAGCCAAAAACATTCAGTACTTC
cdr3_aa: CASSLGTQIAKNIQYF

d_call: NA
j_call: TRBJ1-5
v_call: TRBV6-1
clone_size: few
cdr3_nt: TGTGCCAGCAGTGAAGGGGGAGGGTTCCACTCCAATCAGCCCCAGCATTTT
cdr3_aa: CASSEGGGFHSNQPQHF

d_call: NA
j_call: TRBJ2-1
v_call: TRBV30
clone_size: NA
cdr3_nt: TGTGCCTGCCTTGACGATGGCAATGAGCAGTTCTTC
cdr3_aa: CACLDDGNEQFF

d_call: NA
j_call: TRBJ1-4
v_call: TRBV12-5
clone_size: once
cdr3_nt: TGTGCTAGTGCCCGAGGCGATTGGCCGATTGGAAAACTGTTTTTT
cdr3_aa: CASARGDWPIGKLFF

d_call: NA
j_call: TRBJ1-5
v_call: TRBV19
clone_size: NA
cdr3_nt: TGTGCCAGTAGTATAGGCTCAGTTCAGCCCCAGCATTTT
cdr3_aa: CASSIGSVQPQHF

d_call: TRBD1
j_call: TRBJ2-5
v_call: TRBV24-1
clone_size: NA
cdr3_nt: TGTGCCACCAGTGATGGGACAGGGAGGGTCGCCGAGACCCAGTACTTC
cdr3_aa: CATSDGTGRVAETQYF

d_call: NA
j_call: TRBJ2-7
v_call: TRBV18
clone_size: NA
cdr3_nt: TGTGCCAGCTCACCTGACAGGAGTGAGCAGTACTTC
cdr3_aa: CASSPDRSEQYF

d_call: NA
j_call: TRBJ1-5
v_call: TRBV5-8
clone_size: NA
cdr3_nt: TGTGCCAGCAGCTTCACAAGGGATCAGCCCCAGCATTTT
cdr3_aa: CASSFTRDQPQHF

d_call: NA
j_call: TRBJ2-5
v_call: TRBV3-1/TRBV3-2
clone_size: NA
cdr3_nt: TGTGCCAGCAGCCCACGAGATGGGGAGACCCAGTACTTC
cdr3_aa: CASSPRDGETQYF

d_call: NA
j_call: TRBJ2-1
v_call: TRBV12-3/TRBV12-4
clone_size: NA
cdr3_nt: TGTGCCAGCACGGGGGAAACCTACAATGAGCAGTTCTTC
cdr3_aa: CASTGETYNEQFF

d_call: TRBD1
j_call: TRBJ2-1
v_call: TRBV30
clone_size: NA
cdr3_nt: TGTGCCTGGAGGCTCGGACAGGGGGGTTTTTACAATGAGCAGTTCTTC
cdr3_aa: CAWRLGQGGFYNEQFF

d_call: TRBD2
j_call: TRBJ2-1
v_call: TRBV5-1
clone_size: NA
cdr3_nt: TGCGCCAGCAGCCTGGGGACTAGCGGGGGGAAAGGAGAGCAGTTCTTC
cdr3_aa: CASSLGTSGGKGEQFF

d_call: NA
j_call: TRBJ1-1
v_call: TRBV5-1
clone_size: NA
cdr3_nt: TGCGCCAGCAGCTGGGGGGGAGCGGACACTGAAGCTTTCTTT
cdr3_aa: CASSWGGADTEAFF

d_call: TRBD1
j_call: TRBJ1-6
v_call: TRBV27
clone_size: few
cdr3_nt: TGTGCCAGCAGCATAGGGGGCTTAGGGTCACCCCTCCACTTT
cdr3_aa: CASSIGGLGSPLHF

d_call: NA
j_call: TRBJ2-5
v_call: TRBV3-1/TRBV3-2
clone_size: NA
cdr3_nt: TGTGCCAGCAGCCAAGGACAACCTGGTCTCGGAGAGACCCAGTACTTC
cdr3_aa: CASSQGQPGLGETQYF

d_call: TRBD1
j_call: TRBJ2-7
v_call: TRBV10-2
clone_size: NA
cdr3_nt: TGCGCCAGCAGTAATGGACAGGGGGCCCTGAATCAAGAGCAGTACTTC
cdr3_aa: CASSNGQGALNQEQYF

d_call: NA
j_call: TRBJ1-6
v_call: TRBV6-4
clone_size: NA
cdr3_nt: TGTGCCAGAAGGGTAAAACGGAGGGGACAAGGTGGTTCACCCCTCCACTTT
cdr3_aa: CARRVKRRGQGGSPLHF